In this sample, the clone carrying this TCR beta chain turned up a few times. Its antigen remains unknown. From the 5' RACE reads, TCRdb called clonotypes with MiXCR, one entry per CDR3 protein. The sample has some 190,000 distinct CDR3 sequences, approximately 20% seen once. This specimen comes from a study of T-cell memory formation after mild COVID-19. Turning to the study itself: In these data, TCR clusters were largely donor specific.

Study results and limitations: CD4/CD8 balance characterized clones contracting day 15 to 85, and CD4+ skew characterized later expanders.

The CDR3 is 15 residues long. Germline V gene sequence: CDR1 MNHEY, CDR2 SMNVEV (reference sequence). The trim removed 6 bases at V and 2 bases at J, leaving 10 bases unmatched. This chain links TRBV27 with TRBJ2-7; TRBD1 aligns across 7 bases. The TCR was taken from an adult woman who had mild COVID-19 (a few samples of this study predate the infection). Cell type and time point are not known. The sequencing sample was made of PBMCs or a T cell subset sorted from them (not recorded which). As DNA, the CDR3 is TGTGCCAGCAGAAGGACAGGTCTGACGCCCTACGAGCAGTACTTC. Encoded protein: CASRRTGLTPYEQYF.